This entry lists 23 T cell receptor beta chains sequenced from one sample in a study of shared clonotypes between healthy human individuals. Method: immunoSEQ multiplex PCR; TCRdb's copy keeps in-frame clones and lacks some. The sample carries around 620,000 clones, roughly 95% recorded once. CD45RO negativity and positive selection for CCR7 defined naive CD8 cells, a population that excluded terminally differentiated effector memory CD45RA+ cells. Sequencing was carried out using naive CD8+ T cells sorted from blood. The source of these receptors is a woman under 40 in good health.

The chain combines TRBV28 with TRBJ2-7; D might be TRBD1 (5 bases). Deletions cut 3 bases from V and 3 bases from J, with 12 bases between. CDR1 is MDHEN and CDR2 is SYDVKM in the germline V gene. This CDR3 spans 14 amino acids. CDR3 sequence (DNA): TGTGCCAGCAGTTTTCGCAGGGATATCTACGAGCAGTACTTC. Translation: CASSFRRDIYEQYF.

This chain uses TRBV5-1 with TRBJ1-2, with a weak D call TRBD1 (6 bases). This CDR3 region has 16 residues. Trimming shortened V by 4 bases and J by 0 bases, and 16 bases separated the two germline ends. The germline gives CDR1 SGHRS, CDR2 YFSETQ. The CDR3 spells CASSVGGTLTNYGYTF. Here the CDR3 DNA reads TGCGCCAGCAGCGTGGGGGGCACTCTGACTAACTATGGCTACACCTTC. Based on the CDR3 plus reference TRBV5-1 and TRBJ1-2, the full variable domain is KAGVTQTPRYLIKTRGQQVTLSCSPISGHRSVSWYQQTPGQGLQFLFEYFSETQRNKGNFPGRFSGRQFSNSRSEMNVSTLELGDSALYLCASSVGGTLTNYGYTFGSGTRLTVV.

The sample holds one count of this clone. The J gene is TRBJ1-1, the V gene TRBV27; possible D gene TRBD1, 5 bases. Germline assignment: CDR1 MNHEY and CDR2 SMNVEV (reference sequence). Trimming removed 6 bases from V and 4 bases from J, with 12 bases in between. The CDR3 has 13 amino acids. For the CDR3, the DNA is TGTGCCAGCAGAGGAAAGGGGAGCACTGAAGCTTTCTTT. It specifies CASRGKGSTEAFF.

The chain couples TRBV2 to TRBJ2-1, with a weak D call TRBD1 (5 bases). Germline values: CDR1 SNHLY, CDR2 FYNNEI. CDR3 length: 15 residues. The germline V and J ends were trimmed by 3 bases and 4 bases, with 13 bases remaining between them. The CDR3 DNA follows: TGTGCCAGCAGTGAGGTTCAGGGTACATACAATGAGCAGTTCTTC. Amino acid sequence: CASSEVQGTYNEQFF.

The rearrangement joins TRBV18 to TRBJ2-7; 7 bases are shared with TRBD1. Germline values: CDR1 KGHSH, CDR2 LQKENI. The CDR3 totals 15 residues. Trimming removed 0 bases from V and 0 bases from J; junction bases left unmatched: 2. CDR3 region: CASSPPSGGSYEQYF. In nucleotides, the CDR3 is TGTGCCAGCTCACCACCGTCAGGGGGCTCCTACGAGCAGTACTTC.

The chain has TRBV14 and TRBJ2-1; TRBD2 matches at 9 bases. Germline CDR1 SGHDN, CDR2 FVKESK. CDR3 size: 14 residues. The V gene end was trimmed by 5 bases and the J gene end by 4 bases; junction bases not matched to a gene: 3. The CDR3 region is CASSTTSGYNEQFF. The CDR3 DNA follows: TGTGCCAGCAGCACGACTAGCGGTTACAATGAGCAGTTCTTC.

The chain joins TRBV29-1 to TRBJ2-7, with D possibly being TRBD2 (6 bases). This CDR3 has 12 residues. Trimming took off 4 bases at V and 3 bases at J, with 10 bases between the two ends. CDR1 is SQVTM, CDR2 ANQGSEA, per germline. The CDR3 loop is CSVGRRGYEQYF. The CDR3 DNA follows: TGCAGCGTTGGGCGGAGGGGCTACGAGCAGTACTTC.

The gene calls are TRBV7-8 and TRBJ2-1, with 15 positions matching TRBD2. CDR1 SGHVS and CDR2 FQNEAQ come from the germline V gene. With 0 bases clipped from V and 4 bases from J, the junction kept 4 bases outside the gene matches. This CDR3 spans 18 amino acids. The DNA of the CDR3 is TGTGCCAGCAGCTTAGCTAGGGGACTAGCGGGGGGTTACAATGAGCAGTTCTTC. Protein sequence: CASSLARGLAGGYNEQFF.

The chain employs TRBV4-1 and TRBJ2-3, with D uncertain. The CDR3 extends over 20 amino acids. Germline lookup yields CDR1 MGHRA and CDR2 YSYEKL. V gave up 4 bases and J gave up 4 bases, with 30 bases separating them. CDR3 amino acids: CASSRTLAAHPTIDPDTQYF. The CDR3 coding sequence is TGCGCCAGCAGCCGAACCCTTGCTGCCCATCCCACCATCGACCCAGATACGCAGTATTTT.

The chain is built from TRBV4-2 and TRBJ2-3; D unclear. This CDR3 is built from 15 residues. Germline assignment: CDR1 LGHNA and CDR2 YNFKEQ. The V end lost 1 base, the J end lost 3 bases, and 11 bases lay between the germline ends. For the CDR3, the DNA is TGTGCCAGCAGCCAAGTCCAGCGTACTACAGATACGCAGTATTTT. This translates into CASSQVQRTTDTQYF.

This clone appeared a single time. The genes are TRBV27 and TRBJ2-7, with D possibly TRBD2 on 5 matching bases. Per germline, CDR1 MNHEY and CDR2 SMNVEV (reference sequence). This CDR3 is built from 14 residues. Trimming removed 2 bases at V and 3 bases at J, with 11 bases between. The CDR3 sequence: CASSLAGRRYEQYF. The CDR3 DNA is TGTGCCAGCAGTTTAGCGGGCAGGCGCTACGAGCAGTACTTC.

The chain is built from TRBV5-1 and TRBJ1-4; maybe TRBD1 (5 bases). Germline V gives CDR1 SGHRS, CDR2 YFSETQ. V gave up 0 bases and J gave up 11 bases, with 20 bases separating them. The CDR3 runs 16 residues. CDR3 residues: CASSLGDAALREKLFF. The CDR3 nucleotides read TGCGCCAGCAGCTTGGGGGACGCCGCCTTAAGGGAGAAACTGTTTTTT.

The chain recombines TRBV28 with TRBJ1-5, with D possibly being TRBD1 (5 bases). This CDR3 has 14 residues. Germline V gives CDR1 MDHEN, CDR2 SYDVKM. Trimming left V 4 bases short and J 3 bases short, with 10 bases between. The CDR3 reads CASSWTRSNQPQHF. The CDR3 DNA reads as TGTGCCAGCAGTTGGACACGCTCCAATCAGCCCCAGCATTTT.

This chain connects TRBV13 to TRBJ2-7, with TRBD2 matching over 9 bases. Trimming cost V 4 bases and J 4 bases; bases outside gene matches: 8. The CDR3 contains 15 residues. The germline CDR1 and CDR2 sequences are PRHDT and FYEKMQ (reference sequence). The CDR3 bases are TGTGCCAGCAGCTCCCTAGCGGGATCCTTATACGAGCAGTACTTC. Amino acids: CASSSLAGSLYEQYF.

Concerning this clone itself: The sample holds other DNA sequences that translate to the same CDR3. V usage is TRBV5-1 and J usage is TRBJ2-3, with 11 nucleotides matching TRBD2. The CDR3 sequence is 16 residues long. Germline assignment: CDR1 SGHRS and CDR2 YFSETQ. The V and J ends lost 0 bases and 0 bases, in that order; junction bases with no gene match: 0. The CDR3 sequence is CASSLGTSGSTDTQYF. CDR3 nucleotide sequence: TGCGCCAGCAGCTTGGGGACTAGCGGGAGCACAGATACGCAGTATTTT.

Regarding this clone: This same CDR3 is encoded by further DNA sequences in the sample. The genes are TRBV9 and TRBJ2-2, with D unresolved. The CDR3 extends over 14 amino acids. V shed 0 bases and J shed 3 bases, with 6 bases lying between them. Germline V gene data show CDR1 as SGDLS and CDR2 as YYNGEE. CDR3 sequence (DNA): TGTGCCAGCAGCGTAGAAGGGTACACCGGGGAGCTGTTTTTT. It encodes CASSVEGYTGELFF.

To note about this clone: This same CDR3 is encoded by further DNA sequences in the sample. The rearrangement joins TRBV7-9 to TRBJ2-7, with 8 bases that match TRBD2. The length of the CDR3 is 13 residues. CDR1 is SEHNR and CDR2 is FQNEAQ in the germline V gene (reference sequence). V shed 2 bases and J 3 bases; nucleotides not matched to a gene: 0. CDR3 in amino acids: CASSLLAGYEQYF. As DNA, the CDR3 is TGTGCCAGCAGCTTACTAGCGGGCTACGAGCAGTACTTC.

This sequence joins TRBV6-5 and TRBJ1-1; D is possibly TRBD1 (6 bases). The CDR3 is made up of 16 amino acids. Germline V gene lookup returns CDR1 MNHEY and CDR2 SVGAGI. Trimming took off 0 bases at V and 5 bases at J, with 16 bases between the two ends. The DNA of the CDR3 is TGTGCCAGCAGTTACTCGATGGACAGCCGGCCGACTGAAGCTTTCTTT. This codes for CASSYSMDSRPTEAFF.

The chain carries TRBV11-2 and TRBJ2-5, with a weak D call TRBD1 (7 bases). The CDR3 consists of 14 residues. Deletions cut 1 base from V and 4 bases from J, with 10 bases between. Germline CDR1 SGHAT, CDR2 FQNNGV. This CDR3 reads CASSLGQGGETQYF. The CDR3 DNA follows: TGTGCCAGCAGCTTAGGGCAGGGGGGAGAGACCCAGTACTTC.

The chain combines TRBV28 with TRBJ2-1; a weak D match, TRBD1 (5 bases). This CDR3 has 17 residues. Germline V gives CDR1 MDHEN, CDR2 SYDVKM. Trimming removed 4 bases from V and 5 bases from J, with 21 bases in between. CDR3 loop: CASSSDTLGSSNNEQFF. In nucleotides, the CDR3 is TGTGCCAGCAGTTCGGACACTTTAGGATCCTCGAACAATGAGCAGTTCTTC.

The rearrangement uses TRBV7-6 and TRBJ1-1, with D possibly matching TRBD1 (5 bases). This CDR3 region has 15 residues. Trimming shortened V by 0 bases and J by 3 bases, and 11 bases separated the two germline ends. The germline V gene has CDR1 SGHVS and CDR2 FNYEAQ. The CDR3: CASSLAQGRYTEAFF. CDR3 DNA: TGTGCCAGCAGCTTAGCTCAGGGCAGGTACACTGAAGCTTTCTTT.

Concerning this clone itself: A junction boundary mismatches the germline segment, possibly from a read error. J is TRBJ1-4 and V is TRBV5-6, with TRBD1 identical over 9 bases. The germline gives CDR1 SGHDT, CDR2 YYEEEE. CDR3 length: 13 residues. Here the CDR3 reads CASSSGTGSGIFF. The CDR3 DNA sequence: TGTGCCAGCAGTTCCGGGACAGGGTCAGGGATTTTCTTT.

The CDR3, as DNA: TGTGCCAGCAGTGAATTTGGCAGCAGCAATCAGCCCCAGCATTTT. The encoded protein is CASSEFGSSNQPQHF. The V call is TRBV2, the J call TRBJ1-5; D call uncertain. In germline, CDR1 is SNHLY, CDR2 FYNNEI. The length of the CDR3 is 15 residues. V was clipped by 2 bases and J by 1 base, with 9 bases between them. Full variable domain (rest looked up from reference TRBV2 and TRBJ1-5): EPEVTQTPSHQVTQMGQEVILRCVPISNHLYFYWYRQILGQKVEFLVSFYNNEISEKSEIFDDQFSVERPDGSNFTLKIRSTKLEDSAMYFCASSEFGSSNQPQHFGDGTRLSIL.